These 7 T cell receptor beta chains were sequenced from one sample in a study of PD-1 blockade in mismatch repair-deficient tumors. The protocol was immunoSEQ multiplex PCR, while the TCRdb copy is restricted to in-frame clones and leaves out a portion. Of roughly 70,000 clones listed, 78% were seen once; the top ten hold over 4.5%. The sequencing here drew on peripheral blood, taken 2 weeks after starting pembrolizumab. The receptors here all came from an adult with mismatch repair-deficient cancer.

This clone was observed a single time. This sequence joins TRBV4-2 and TRBJ2-5; tentatively, D is TRBD2 (6 bases). The CDR3 loop spans 16 amino acids. Germline CDR1 is LGHNA and CDR2 is YNFKEQ. V gave up 0 bases and J gave up 0 bases, with 11 bases separating them. Written as DNA, the CDR3 is TGTGCCAGCAGCCAAGAACCGGGACTCCACCAAGAGACCCAGTACTTC. This encodes CASSQEPGLHQETQYF.

The rearrangement links TRBV11-2 to TRBJ1-4; D not certain. The CDR3 is 14 amino acids. The V gene's germline CDR1 is SGHAT and CDR2 FQNNGV. V lost 5 bases and J 5 bases, leaving 12 bases between the germline ends. The CDR3 loop reads CASSPTESNEKLFF. CDR3 DNA sequence: TGTGCCAGCAGCCCGACCGAGAGCAATGAAAAACTGTTTTTT.

The chain couples TRBV5-6 to TRBJ2-4; D call uncertain. Germline V gives CDR1 SGHDT, CDR2 YYEEEE. V dropped 1 base and J dropped 5 bases, with 10 bases sitting between them. This CDR3 spans 14 amino acids. The CDR3 sequence: CASSLWQVENIQYF. The CDR3 DNA reads TGTGCCAGCAGCTTGTGGCAGGTTGAAAACATTCAGTACTTC.

The chain is built from TRBV19 and TRBJ2-6, with TRBD1 matching 7 bases. Trimming at V came to 4 bases and at J to 0 bases, leaving 6 bases not matched to a gene. The CDR3 runs to 17 residues. Germline assignment: CDR1 LNHDA and CDR2 SQIVND (reference sequence). The CDR3 nucleotides are TGTGCCAGTAGTACGGGACAGAGACTCTCTGGGGCCAACGTCCTGACTTTC. It codes for CASSTGQRLSGANVLTF. Full variable domain (outside the CDR3, taken from reference TRBV19 and TRBJ2-6): DGGITQSPKYLFRKEGQNVTLSCEQNLNHDAMYWYRQDPGQGLRLIYYSQIVNDFQKGDIAEGYSVSREKKESFPLTVTSAQKNPTAFYLCASSTGQRLSGANVLTFGAGSRLTVL.

The V gene is TRBV10-3, the J gene TRBJ2-1; D possibly corresponds to TRBD1 (5 bases). V lost 4 bases, J lost 5 bases, and 9 bases lay in between. The CDR3 has 13 amino acids. Germline CDR1 ENHRY, CDR2 SYGVKD. DNA for the CDR3: TGTGCCATCAGTGTGGACACCGACAATGAGCAGTTCTTC. Translation: CAISVDTDNEQFF.

This chain connects TRBV27 to TRBJ2-7, with D perhaps matching TRBD1 (5 bases). The CDR3 contains 14 residues. CDR1 MNHEY and CDR2 SMNVEV come from the germline V gene (reference sequence). The germline V and J ends were trimmed by 5 bases and 3 bases, with 14 bases remaining between them. The DNA for the CDR3 is TGTGCCAGCAGTCAATCCCGTCAGGGCTACGAGCAGTACTTC. Translating gives CASSQSRQGYEQYF.

The chain employs TRBV28 and TRBJ2-1; 7 nucleotides line up with TRBD2. The V segment lost 7 bases and the J segment 3 bases; nucleotides outside the gene matches: 9. Germline lookup yields CDR1 MDHEN and CDR2 SYDVKM. The CDR3 sequence is 15 residues long. Written as DNA, the CDR3 is TGTGCCAGCATAATGGCTAGCGGAGGCTACAATGAGCAGTTCTTC. Translating gives CASIMASGGYNEQFF.